This note documents a single T cell receptor (beta chain) sequence. J lost 7 bases, V lost 4 bases, and 6 bases had no gene match. This CDR3 region has 14 residues. Germline-derived CDR1 and CDR2 are SQVTM and ANQGSEA. TCRdb's copy holds only in-frame clones and misses some; the assay was immunoSEQ multiplex PCR. The table includes roughly 77,000 clones, 76% detected once. The sample comes from a study of blood T cell repertoires in COVID-19. Study background: The United States, Italy and Spain supplied acute and convalescent COVID-19 samples. Nucleic acid was either cDNA or gDNA, and it came from T cells, B-cell-depleted T cells, or PBMCs.

The source material was peripheral blood. This sequence originates from a man aged 60 to 75 with COVID-19, enrolled during active disease. The rearrangement joins TRBV29-1 to TRBJ2-3; 12 bases fit TRBD2. The CDR3 loop is CSVGRTSGEHTQYF. As DNA, the CDR3 is TGCAGCGTTGGTAGGACTAGCGGGGAACATACGCAGTATTTT.